A single sample is the source of the 15 T cell receptor beta chains below, sequenced in a study of somatic mutations in cytotoxic T cells in rheumatoid arthritis. Only in-frame clones appear in the TCRdb table, and some are missing; sequencing was by immunoSEQ multiplex PCR. The sample carries roughly 12,000 clones, 80% recorded once. The sequencing sample was made of CD8+ T cells sorted from blood. The receptors were gathered from a man aged 50 to 59 in good health.

The chain couples TRBV13 to TRBJ2-7; a weak D match, TRBD1 (6 bases). The CDR3 loop spans 14 amino acids. With 3 bases removed from V and 5 bases from J, the gap between germline ends came to 14 bases. Germline V gene sequence: CDR1 PRHDT, CDR2 FYEKMQ (reference sequence). The chain's CDR3 is CASSFQGRRNEQYF. CDR3 nucleotide sequence: TGTGCCAGCAGCTTCCAGGGGAGAAGGAACGAGCAGTACTTC.

The J gene is TRBJ2-1, the V gene TRBV27; 10 bases map to TRBD1. Germline V gene data show CDR1 as MNHEY and CDR2 as SMNVEV (reference sequence). CDR3 length: 15 residues. Trimming cost V 2 bases and J 8 bases; bases outside gene matches: 6. This CDR3 is CASSLRQGALDEQFF. As DNA, the CDR3 is TGTGCCAGCAGTTTAAGACAGGGGGCTTTAGATGAGCAGTTCTTC.

This clone came up a few times. The chain couples TRBV7-9 to TRBJ2-3, with 8 bases matching TRBD1. Germline V CDR1 and CDR2: SEHNR, FQNEAQ (reference sequence). The CDR3 has 14 amino acids. The trim removed 4 bases at V and 5 bases at J, leaving 5 bases unmatched. CDR3 nucleotides: TGTGCCAGCAGCTCGACAGGGGCCGGAGATACGCAGTATTTT. This codes for CASSSTGAGDTQYF.

The genes are TRBV2 and TRBJ1-4; D is unresolved. Germline CDR1 SNHLY, CDR2 FYNNEI. Trimming removed 3 bases from V and 7 bases from J, with 6 bases in between. This CDR3 is 12 amino acids long. CDR3 bases: TGTGCCAGCAGTGAGCCGAGTGAAAAACTGTTTTTT. Encoded protein: CASSEPSEKLFF. The whole variable domain, remainder taken from reference TRBV2 and TRBJ1-4, is EPEVTQTPSHQVTQMGQEVILRCVPISNHLYFYWYRQILGQKVEFLVSFYNNEISEKSEIFDDQFSVERPDGSNFTLKIRSTKLEDSAMYFCASSEPSEKLFFGSGTQLSVL.

For the CDR3, the DNA is TGTGCCAGCAGCCTCTATGGAGGGCCTAACTATGGCTACACCTTC. Residues: CASSLYGGPNYGYTF. The V gene is TRBV7-2, the J gene TRBJ1-2; D gene ambiguous. Germline V gene sequence: CDR1 SGHTA, CDR2 FQGNSA. Trimming removed 5 bases at V and 0 bases at J, with 13 bases between. The CDR3 consists of 15 residues.

The chain recombines TRBV6-5 with TRBJ2-2; D gene uncertain. Trimming cost V 5 bases and J 3 bases, with 10 bases left between them. CDR1 and CDR2 from the germline V gene are MNHEY and SVGAGI. CDR3 length: 14 residues. CDR3 bases: TGTGCCAGCAGTGACGGCCTTGACACCGGGGAGCTGTTTTTT. This gives the protein CASSDGLDTGELFF.

The chain recombines TRBV7-8 with TRBJ2-1; no definite D call. Deletions cut 2 bases from V and 8 bases from J, with 7 bases between. The CDR3 is 12 amino acids. Per germline, CDR1 SGHVS and CDR2 FQNEAQ. CDR3: CASSLKRDEQFF. The DNA of the CDR3 is TGTGCCAGCAGCTTAAAACGGGATGAGCAGTTCTTC.

V usage is TRBV6-1 and J usage is TRBJ1-1; no definite D call. V was trimmed by 1 base and J by 1 base, leaving 7 bases between them. Germline CDR1 reads MNHNS; CDR2 reads SASEGT. The CDR3 is 14 amino acids. The CDR3: CASSEGTWNTEAFF. The CDR3 coding sequence is TGTGCCAGCAGTGAAGGGACGTGGAACACTGAAGCTTTCTTT.

The CDR3 protein is CASRGTGVDTQYF. CDR3 nucleotide sequence: TGTGCCAGCAGAGGGACAGGGGTAGATACGCAGTATTTT. The chain is built from TRBV7-3 and TRBJ2-3; 10 nucleotides match TRBD1. The CDR3 is 13 residues long. After removal of 6 bases from V and 5 bases from J, the junction contained 2 bases not matched to a gene. In germline, CDR1 is SGHTA, CDR2 FQGTGA.

V gene TRBV4-1 combines with J gene TRBJ2-1; 7 nucleotides align to TRBD2. This CDR3 spans 16 amino acids. Unmatched junction bases numbered 12, after V lost 0 bases and J lost 10 bases. Germline CDR1 MGHRA, CDR2 YSYEKL. CDR3 bases: TGCGCCAGCAGCCAAGATACGGGAGGACATCGGGGCGAGCAGTTCTTC. Its protein product is CASSQDTGGHRGEQFF.

The chain has TRBV29-1 and TRBJ1-1; no reliable D call. The germline CDR1 and CDR2 sequences are SQVTM and ANQGSEA. V lost 4 bases and J 3 bases, leaving 18 bases between the germline ends. The CDR3 is made up of 15 amino acids. The CDR3 here is CSVALTVGRYTEAFF. The CDR3 bases are TGCAGCGTTGCGTTAACAGTTGGGCGGTACACTGAAGCTTTCTTT.

The genes are TRBV7-3 and TRBJ1-1; D possibly corresponds to TRBD1 (5 bases). From germline, CDR1 is SGHTA and CDR2 FQGTGA. Deletions cut 5 bases from V and 0 bases from J, with 31 bases between. CDR3 length equals 21 residues. The CDR3 coding sequence is TGTGCCAGCAGCCCTAGACCGACCTACGGTGACAGTAACACTATGAACACTGAAGCTTTCTTT. Protein product: CASSPRPTYGDSNTMNTEAFF.

The gene calls are TRBV4-2 and TRBJ2-2, with 11 positions matching TRBD2. V trimming: 0 bases; J trimming: 6 bases; junction bases outside the gene matches: 0. The CDR3 spans 15 residues. The germline CDR1 and CDR2 sequences are LGHNA and YNFKEQ. Here the CDR3 DNA reads TGTGCCAGCAGCCAAGATAGCGGGAGGGCCGGGGAGCTGTTTTTT. Amino acids: CASSQDSGRAGELFF.

This rearrangement joins TRBV11-2 to TRBJ2-5; 8 bases are a match to TRBD2. Germline V gene lookup returns CDR1 SGHAT and CDR2 FQNNGV. Trimming cost V 5 bases and J 11 bases; bases outside gene matches: 22. CDR3 length: 17 amino acids. The CDR3 sequence: CASSPAAVGGRSREQYF. The CDR3 region has the DNA TGTGCCAGCAGCCCGGCCGCGGTTGGCGGGAGGTCGAGGGAGCAGTACTTC. Full variable domain (outside the CDR3, taken from reference TRBV11-2 and TRBJ2-5): EAGVAQSPRYKIIEKRQSVAFWCNPISGHATLYWYQQILGQGPKLLIQFQNNGVVDDSQLPKDRFSAERLKGVDSTLKIQPAKLEDSAVYLCASSPAAVGGRSREQYFGPGTRLLVL.

This chain links TRBV19 with TRBJ2-7; a weak D match, TRBD1 (6 bases). Trimming cost V 2 bases and J 3 bases, with 11 bases left between them. The CDR3 consists of 14 residues. Germline CDR1 is LNHDA and CDR2 is SQIVND (reference sequence). Written as DNA, the CDR3 is TGTGCCAGTAGTATACGAACAGGGCTCTACGAGCAGTACGTC. Amino acid sequence: CASSIRTGLYEQYV.